Below are 19 T cell receptor beta chains sequenced from a single sample in a study of CD8 T cells in ankylosing spondylitis. TCRdb analysed the 5' RACE reads with MiXCR anew, one entry per CDR3 protein. Seen here are roughly 250,000 distinct CDR3 sequences, around 9.2% observed once, and the top ten hold nearly 7%. Sequenced sample: blood, either unsorted or a sorted T cell fraction (not recorded which). Source of these receptors: a male donor with ankylosing spondylitis or in good health (not recorded which).

The table lists this clonotype with many counts. V and J are TRBV12-3 or TRBV12-4 and TRBJ1-1; 11 bases line up with TRBD1. The CDR3 length is 18 residues. V trimming: 6 bases; J trimming: 2 bases; junction bases outside the gene matches: 14. This CDR3 is CASRPNPGGQGANTEAFF. The CDR3 DNA is TGTGCCAGCAGACCAAATCCGGGAGGACAGGGGGCAAACACTGAAGCTTTCTTT.

In the case of this clonotype: A read error may explain this, as a much larger clone is one base away. The gene calls are TRBV6-5 and TRBJ2-6; D assignment may be TRBD1 or TRBD2 (6 bases each). Germline-derived CDR1 and CDR2 are MNHEY and SVGAGI. The CDR3 covers 17 residues. Trimming stripped 0 bases from V and 6 bases from J, with 15 bases between. The CDR3 here is CASSYSGGSAEANVLTF. The DNA for the CDR3 is TGTGCCAGCAGTTACTCAGGGGGGAGCGCTGAGGCCAACGTCCTGACTTTC.

The chain couples TRBV27 to TRBJ1-1; D gene uncertain. Germline loops: CDR1 MNHEY, CDR2 SMNVEV (reference sequence). The CDR3 contains 15 residues. V dropped 3 bases and J dropped 0 bases, with 11 bases sitting between them. DNA for the CDR3: TGTGCCAGCAGTTTTTTTGGACGGTTGAACACTGAAGCTTTCTTT. Protein: CASSFFGRLNTEAFF.

The rearrangement uses TRBV27 and TRBJ1-5; 10 bases match TRBD1. Unmatched junction bases numbered 5, after V lost 6 bases and J lost 9 bases. This CDR3 is 13 amino acids long. In germline, CDR1 is MNHEY, CDR2 SMNVEV (reference sequence). The CDR3 DNA reads TGTGCCAGCAGCCGGGACAGGGGAAGGCCCCAGCATTTT. This encodes CASSRDRGRPQHF.

This clonotype was detected ten times or more. The chain is built from TRBV12-3 or TRBV12-4 and TRBJ1-5; D gene unclear. The CDR3 sequence is 12 residues long. The V end was cut by 5 bases, the J end by 11 bases, with 13 bases between. CDR3 DNA: TGTGCCAGCAGTCCCGGCGGGGTAGCCCAGCATTTT. Amino acid sequence: CASSPGGVAQHF.

This clonotype appeared a few times. This chain connects TRBV9 to TRBJ1-5, with 8 nucleotides matching TRBD1. Per the germline V gene, CDR1 is SGDLS and CDR2 is YYNGEE. The J segment lost 5 bases and the V segment lost 0 bases, leaving 7 bases of the junction unmatched. The CDR3 spans 16 residues. For the CDR3, the DNA is TGTGCCAGCAGCGTAGCCCCAGGGGGCAGCGATCAGCCCCAGCATTTT. Translation gives CASSVAPGGSDQPQHF. Full variable domain (rest looked up from reference TRBV9 and TRBJ1-5): DSGVTQTPKHLITATGQRVTLRCSPRSGDLSVYWYQQSLDQGLQFLIQYYNGEERAKGNILERFSAQQFPDLHSELNLSSLELGDSALYFCASSVAPGGSDQPQHFGDGTRLSIL.

The chain uses TRBV5-5 and TRBJ1-5; D unresolved. CDR1 and CDR2 from the germline V gene are SGHKS and YYEKEE (reference sequence). With 4 bases removed from V and 2 bases from J, the gap between germline ends came to 13 bases. The CDR3 is made up of 15 amino acids. CDR3 residues: CASSTHFRGNQPQHF. The CDR3 DNA is TGTGCCAGCAGCACTCACTTTCGGGGCAATCAGCCCCAGCATTTT.

This clonotype was counted many times. The rearrangement links TRBV6-2 or TRBV6-3 to TRBJ2-7; 8 bases align to TRBD1. Germline V lookup: CDR1 MNHEY, CDR2 SVGEGT. The CDR3 contains 14 residues. Losses at the gene ends were 6 bases for V and 0 bases for J; bases not matched to a gene: 4. The CDR3 DNA reads as TGTGCCAGCAGGAGGACAGGGAGCTCCTACGAGCAGTACTTC. Encoded protein: CASRRTGSSYEQYF.

This clonotype was counted between two and nine times. The J gene is TRBJ2-1, the V gene TRBV3-1, with D tentatively TRBD2 (5 bases). The ends were cut back, 1 base at V and 15 bases at J, with 13 bases in the middle. Germline V gene sequence: CDR1 LGHDT, CDR2 YNNKEL (reference sequence). The CDR3 loop spans 12 amino acids. Here the CDR3 reads CASSQGTPVAFF. In DNA form, the CDR3 reads TGTGCCAGCAGCCAAGGGACTCCTGTCGCGTTCTTC.

This clonotype came up a few times. The chain combines TRBV18 with TRBJ2-6; 12 bases map to TRBD1. The V segment lost 1 base and the J segment 12 bases; nucleotides outside the gene matches: 4. The germline CDR1 and CDR2 sequences are KGHSH and LQKENI. There are 15 residues in the CDR3. The CDR3 is CASSPLGTGGGVLTF. The DNA for the CDR3 is TGTGCCAGCTCACCACTCGGGACAGGGGGCGGCGTCCTGACTTTC.

At least ten counts were recorded for this clonotype. The genes are TRBV29-1 and TRBJ2-1, with unresolved D. V was trimmed by 4 bases and J by 2 bases, leaving 18 bases between them. Per the germline V gene, CDR1 is SQVTM and CDR2 is ANQGSEA. The CDR3 extends over 16 amino acids. The DNA of the CDR3 is TGCAGCGTTGGGGGTGGACGGGCAGAGACCTACAATGAGCAGTTCTTC. It is translated as CSVGGGRAETYNEQFF.

This clonotype was observed many times. This chain uses TRBV7-9 with TRBJ1-6; D is uncertain. Per germline, CDR1 SEHNR and CDR2 FQNEAQ (reference sequence). The CDR3 runs to 12 residues. Trimming stripped 5 bases from V and 9 bases from J, with 8 bases between. CDR3 loop: CASSQDGSPLHF. The CDR3 bases are TGTGCCAGCAGCCAGGACGGTTCACCCCTCCACTTT.

This clonotype was picked up many times. V usage is TRBV5-1 and J usage is TRBJ2-7, with 10 bases aligning to TRBD2. Losses at the gene ends were 7 bases for V and 7 bases for J; bases not matched to a gene: 8. CDR3 size: 13 residues. The germline V gene has CDR1 SGHRS and CDR2 YFSETQ. CDR3 DNA: TGCGCCAGCTACCTAGCGGGAGAGGGAGAGCAGTACTTC. Translating gives CASYLAGEGEQYF.

This clonotype was detected many times. V gene TRBV6-4 combines with J gene TRBJ1-1, with D perhaps matching TRBD1 (5 bases). CDR1 and CDR2 from the germline V gene are MRHNA and SNTAGT. CDR3 length: 13 residues. The V end was cut by 2 bases, the J end by 9 bases, with 13 bases between. CDR3 DNA sequence: TGTGCCAGCAGTGACACGACAGCCGATAAAGCTTTCTTT. It encodes CASSDTTADKAFF.

This clonotype was picked up many times. This chain connects TRBV20-1 to TRBJ2-1; D is perhaps TRBD2 (5 bases). The CDR3 consists of 12 residues. Germline assignment: CDR1 DFQATT and CDR2 SNEGSKA (reference sequence). Trimming pared 3 bases from V and 7 bases from J, leaving 10 bases between. The CDR3 DNA reads as TGCAGTGCTAGGGGTAGCGAGAATGAGCAGTTCTTC. This encodes CSARGSENEQFF.

This clonotype has a handful of counts. This sequence joins TRBV5-5 and TRBJ1-2, with a weak D call TRBD1 (6 bases). Germline V gene sequence: CDR1 SGHKS, CDR2 YYEKEE (reference sequence). The V end was cut by 1 base, the J end by 4 bases, with 14 bases between. CDR3 size: 15 residues. The CDR3 protein is CASSLLGRGGYGYTF. CDR3 nucleotide sequence: TGTGCCAGCAGCTTGCTCGGCAGGGGCGGCTATGGCTACACCTTC.

This clonotype was picked up many times. This rearrangement joins TRBV20-1 to TRBJ2-3, with 10 bases fitting TRBD2. The CDR3 spans 15 residues. In germline, CDR1 is DFQATT, CDR2 SNEGSKA (reference sequence). The V segment lost 4 bases and the J segment 2 bases; nucleotides outside the gene matches: 6. CDR3 protein: CSAIQAGGVTDTQYF. CDR3 in DNA: TGCAGTGCTATTCAAGCGGGAGGGGTCACAGATACGCAGTATTTT.

This clonotype was recorded many times. CDR3 in DNA: TGTGCCACCAGTGATGGGGCAGTCCCCGAGCAGTACTTC. Translating it yields CATSDGAVPEQYF. The chain couples TRBV24-1 to TRBJ2-7; D is possibly TRBD1 (5 bases). V was trimmed by 3 bases and J by 6 bases, leaving 11 bases between them. CDR1 is KGHDR and CDR2 is SFDVKD in the germline V gene. This CDR3 contains 13 residues.

This clonotype was detected many times. The rearrangement joins TRBV6-5 to TRBJ2-3, with D perhaps matching TRBD2 (6 bases). The length of the CDR3 is 13 residues. Trimming removed 0 bases at V and 9 bases at J, with 10 bases between. The germline V gene encodes CDR1 MNHEY and CDR2 SVGAGI. In DNA form, the CDR3 reads TGTGCCAGCAGTTACTCGGGCGGAGGGACGCAGTATTTT. It codes for CASSYSGGGTQYF.